Listed here is a single TCR beta chain. Its cognate antigen is unknown. Measured with immunoSEQ multiplex PCR; TCRdb has only the in-frame clones, and not every one. The repertoire includes 2 million to 3 million clones, about 92% of them detected once, and roughly 0.13% sits in the top ten. These data come from a study of shared clonotypes between healthy human individuals. Study results and limitations: Though the depth was large, rarefaction showed that sorted-subset sequencing was incomplete.

CDR1 SGDLS and CDR2 YYNGEE come from the germline V gene. There are 14 residues in the CDR3. V was clipped by 2 bases and J by 4 bases, with 12 bases between them. V is TRBV9 and J is TRBJ1-2, with D unclear. The sequence came from a man in his late teens or twenties in good health. Sequences were obtained from naive CD4+ T cells sorted from blood. Described subset: CD45RA+ positively selected. The CDR3 bases are TGTGCCAGCAGCGTGGCCGTGGCGACCTATGGCTACACCTTC. Protein sequence: CASSVAVATYGYTF.